This T cell receptor beta chain was recovered during a study of cytomegalovirus exposure and HLA in healthy donors. The study, taken as a whole, reports: Presence/absence results assume similar sequencing depth per donor, which may not hold. Later analysis demonstrated an association between a missense DCLRE1C variant and TCR beta V- and J-gene trimming. Within an earlier analysis, most TCR beta V segments proved productive either about 90% or about 30% of the time. Associated with cytomegalovirus, according to the listing, were 150 to 200 TCR beta chains.

This clone was recorded a few times. Its antigen is unknown. CDR1 and CDR2 (germline): SGDLS, YYNGEE. J was trimmed by 0 bases and V by 4 bases; bases with no gene match: 12. This CDR3 comprises 18 residues. Vbeta (60) and Jbeta (13) primers were used in the PCR. The repertoire was sequenced with immunoSEQ multiplex PCR; TCRdb's copy has only in-frame clones and lacks some. The sample lists about 200,000 clones; about an eighth were seen once. The chain recombines TRBV9 with TRBJ2-3; 9 positions agree with TRBD1. The sequence derives from a man in his fifties in good health and CMV-seropositive. The sample taken for sequencing was PBMCs. The CDR3: CASSLRTGEIPSTDTQYF. The CDR3 DNA is TGTGCCAGCAGCCTACGGACAGGGGAGATTCCTAGCACAGATACGCAGTATTTT.